This TCR beta chain was identified in a study of OX40 agonist ivuxolimab in advanced cancers. The V gene lost 3 bases and the J gene lost 2 bases, with 11 bases spanning the gap. Per germline, CDR1 SGHTA and CDR2 FQGTGA. This CDR3 contains 16 residues. Method: immunoSEQ multiplex PCR; TCRdb's copy keeps in-frame clones and lacks some. The table shows about 79,000 clones, with 90% occurring only once. The clonotype originates from an adult with an advanced solid tumor such as melanoma, head and neck, liver or kidney cancer. Sequencing used CD4+ or CD8+ T cells sorted from blood, obtained in a trial of the OX40 agonist ivuxolimab. The chain links TRBV7-3 to TRBJ2-6; a possible D gene is TRBD1 (6 bases). The CDR3 sequence: CASSFAQGTGANVLTF. CDR3 bases: TGTGCCAGCAGCTTCGCCCAGGGGACTGGGGCCAACGTCCTGACTTTC.